This TCR beta chain appears in the sequencing data of a study of cytomegalovirus exposure and HLA in healthy donors. The V end lost 10 bases, the J end lost 3 bases, and 13 bases lay between the germline ends. This CDR3 spans 12 amino acids. CDR1 WNHNN and CDR2 SYGVQD come from the germline V gene (reference sequence). The donors were in the roughly 110-subject validation cohort, distinct from the roughly 720-subject first cohort. Here immunoSEQ multiplex PCR was the method, and the copy in TCRdb shows in-frame clones only, minus some. The sample lists approximately 140,000 clones; about nine tenths were seen once.

The chain uses TRBV10-1 and TRBJ2-7; D is possibly TRBD2 (6 bases). This TCR was recovered from a man younger than 30 in good health and CMV-seronegative. The sample consisted of PBMCs. The CDR3 DNA reads TGCGCCACTCTAGCGAAATACTACGAGCAGTACTTC. Residues: CATLAKYYEQYF.